This T cell receptor (beta chain) appears in the sequencing data of a study of cytomegalovirus exposure and HLA in healthy donors. About the research overall: The early release's HLA-typed donors yielded 65 million to 85 million unique TCRs. The study placed around 80% of its approximately 430 genotyped donors in the Caucasian-associated ancestry cluster. Whole-study results and caveats: The investigators catalogued 150 to 200 TCR beta chains as cytomegalovirus-associated. What TCR beta sequences reportedly achieved was accurate prediction of HLA-A and HLA-B alleles in most subjects.

Note on this clone: The antigen is undetermined.

CDR1 and CDR2 (germline): MDHEN, SYDVKM. This CDR3 is built from 14 residues. V lost 8 bases and J lost 5; bases outside the gene matches: 6. PCR used 60 Vbeta primers and 13 Jbeta primers. Generated by immunoSEQ multiplex PCR, the TCRdb table keeps only in-frame clones and is missing some. Seen here are around 150,000 clones, almost 80% observed once, and the top ten hold 0.85% to 1%. The sequence came from a woman in her forties or fifties in good health and CMV-seropositive. Sequenced input: PBMCs. The rearrangement links TRBV28 to TRBJ2-1; TRBD1 matches 10 bases. The CDR3 nucleotides are TGTGCCAGCTTCGGACAGGGGGGGAACAATGAGCAGTTCTTC. Its translation is CASFGQGGNNEQFF.